This paragraph covers one TCR beta chain sequence. As yet, its antigen is unknown. Use of 60 Vbeta and 13 Jbeta primers characterized the PCR. Sequencing used immunoSEQ multiplex PCR; TCRdb keeps in-frame clones, though not all of them. In total, the table holds under 200,000 clones. This record comes from a study of cytomegalovirus exposure and HLA in healthy donors. Study conclusions and caveats: Serostatus for CMV was the only available immune exposure information.

The V segment lost 6 bases and the J segment 4 bases; nucleotides outside the gene matches: 4. Germline lookup yields CDR1 SQVTM and CDR2 ANQGSEA. CDR3 size: 12 residues. This receptor was taken from a man younger than 45 in good health and CMV-seronegative. Sequencing was carried out using PBMCs. The chain uses TRBV29-1 and TRBJ2-7; 9 nucleotides agree with TRBD1. The CDR3 region has the DNA TGCAGCGTCCGGGACAGGGTGTACGAGCAGTACTTC. This translates into CSVRDRVYEQYF.